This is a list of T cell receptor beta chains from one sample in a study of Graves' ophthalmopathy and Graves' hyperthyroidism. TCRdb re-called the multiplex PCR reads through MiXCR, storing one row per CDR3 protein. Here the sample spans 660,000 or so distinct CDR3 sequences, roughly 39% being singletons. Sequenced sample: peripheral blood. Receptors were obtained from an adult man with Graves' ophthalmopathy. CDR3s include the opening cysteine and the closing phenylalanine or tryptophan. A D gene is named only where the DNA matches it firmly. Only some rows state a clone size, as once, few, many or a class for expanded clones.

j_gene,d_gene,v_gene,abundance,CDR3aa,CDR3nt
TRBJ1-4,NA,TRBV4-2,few,CASSQDYGIGAGEKLFF,TGTGCCAGCAGCCAAGATTATGGCATCGGTGCGGGTGAAAAACTGTTTTTT
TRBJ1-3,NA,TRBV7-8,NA,CASSYSKEAPSGNTIYF,TGTGCCAGCAGTTACTCTAAGGAGGCCCCCTCTGGAAACACCATATATTTT
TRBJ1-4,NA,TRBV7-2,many,CASSTHRVANEKLFF,TGTGCCAGCAGCACCCACAGGGTGGCTAATGAAAAACTGTTTTTT
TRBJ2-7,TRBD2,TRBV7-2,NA,CAGSLREGSYEQYF,TGTGCCGGCAGCTTACGGGAGGGCTCCTACGAGCAGTACTTC
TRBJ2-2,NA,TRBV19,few,CASSIGRVNTGELFF,TGTGCCAGTAGTATAGGAAGGGTTAACACCGGGGAGCTGTTTTTT
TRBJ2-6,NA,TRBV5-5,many,CASSLTTGSSGANVLTF,TGTGCCAGCAGCTTAACAACAGGTTCCTCTGGGGCCAACGTCCTGACTTTC
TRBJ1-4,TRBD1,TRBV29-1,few,CSVGTGANEKLFF,TGCAGCGTTGGGACAGGGGCTAATGAAAAACTGTTTTTT
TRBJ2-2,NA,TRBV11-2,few,CASSLGTENTGELFF,TGTGCCAGCAGCCTAGGGACGGAGAACACCGGGGAGCTGTTTTTT
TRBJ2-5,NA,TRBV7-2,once,CASSLNRVDGEETQYF,TGTGCCAGCAGCTTAAACAGGGTGGATGGGGAAGAGACCCAGTACTTC
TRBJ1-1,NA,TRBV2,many,CASRGGGAAFF,TGTGCCAGCAGGGGCGGGGGCGCAGCTTTCTTT
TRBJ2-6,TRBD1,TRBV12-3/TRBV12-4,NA,CASSHPRGFSSGANVLTF,TGTGCCAGCAGCCATCCCAGGGGGTTCTCCTCTGGGGCCAACGTCCTGACTTTC
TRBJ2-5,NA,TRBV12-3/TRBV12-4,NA,CASKGGPKRETQYF,TGTGCCAGCAAGGGGGGACCCAAACGGGAGACCCAGTACTTC
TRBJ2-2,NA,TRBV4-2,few,CASSAQNTGELFF,TGTGCCAGCAGCGCACAAAACACCGGGGAGCTGTTTTTT
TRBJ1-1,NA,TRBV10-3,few,CATTTGSGNTEAFF,TGTGCCACGACAACAGGGTCGGGAAACACTGAAGCTTTCTTT
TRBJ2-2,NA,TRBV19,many,CASSRGQVTNTGELFF,TGTGCCAGTAGTAGGGGGCAGGTTACGAACACCGGGGAGCTGTTTTTT
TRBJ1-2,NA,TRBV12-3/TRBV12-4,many,CASSLGLRNGYTF,TGTGCCAGCAGTTTAGGCCTTAGGAATGGCTACACCTTC
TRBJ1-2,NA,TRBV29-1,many,CSVERDGYTF,TGCAGCGTTGAAAGAGATGGCTACACCTTC
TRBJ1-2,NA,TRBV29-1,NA,CSAGQRTYGYTF,TGCAGCGCTGGACAGCGGACCTATGGCTACACCTTC
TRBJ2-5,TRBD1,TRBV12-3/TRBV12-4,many,CASSPGTGKETQYF,TGTGCCAGCAGTCCTGGGACAGGGAAAGAGACCCAGTACTTC
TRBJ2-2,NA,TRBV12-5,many,CASGPHLSGELFF,TGTGCTAGTGGTCCGCACTTGTCCGGGGAGCTGTTTTTT
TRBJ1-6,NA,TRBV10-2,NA,CASSESRGRGANSPLHF,TGCGCCAGCAGTGAGTCGCGAGGCCGGGGGGCTAATTCACCCCTCCACTTT
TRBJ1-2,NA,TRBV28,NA,CASSLPHGGYGYTF,TGTGCCAGCAGTTTACCCCACGGAGGCTATGGCTACACCTTC
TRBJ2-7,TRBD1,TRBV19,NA,CASRTTGAAEQYF,TGTGCCAGTAGAACGACAGGGGCGGCCGAGCAGTACTTC
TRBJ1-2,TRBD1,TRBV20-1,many,CSAYRGDGYTF,TGCAGTGCTTACAGGGGGGATGGCTACACCTTC
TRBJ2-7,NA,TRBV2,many,CASSPSGRRYSYEQYF,TGTGCCAGCAGTCCGTCGGGACGGCGATACTCCTACGAGCAGTACTTC
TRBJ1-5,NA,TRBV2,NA,CASQDGPSSNQPQHF,TGTGCCAGCCAAGATGGTCCTAGCAGCAATCAGCCCCAGCATTTT
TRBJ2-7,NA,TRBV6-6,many,CASTLGGVYEQYF,TGTGCCAGCACTCTCGGCGGGGTATACGAGCAGTACTTC
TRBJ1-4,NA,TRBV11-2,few,CASSQDRRTDATNEKLFF,TGTGCCAGCAGCCAAGACCGTAGGACAGATGCAACTAATGAAAAACTGTTTTTT
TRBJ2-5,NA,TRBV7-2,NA,CASSTQGGTQYF,TGTGCCAGCAGTACACAGGGAGGGACCCAGTACTTC
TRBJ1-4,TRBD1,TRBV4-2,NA,CASSPRTGPREKLFF,TGTGCCAGCAGCCCTCGGACAGGGCCTCGGGAAAAACTGTTTTTT
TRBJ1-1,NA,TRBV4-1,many,CASSQGWPEAFF,TGCGCCAGCAGCCAAGGATGGCCTGAAGCTTTCTTT
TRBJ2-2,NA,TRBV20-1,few,CSARGSSDWYAGELFF,TGCAGTGCTAGAGGATCAAGTGATTGGTACGCCGGGGAGCTGTTTTTT
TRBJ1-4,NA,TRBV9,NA,CASSGSEKLFF,TGTGCCAGCAGCGGTTCGGAAAAACTGTTTTTT
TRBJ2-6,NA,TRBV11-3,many,CASSLMRIPSGANVLTF,TGTGCCAGCAGCTTAATGAGGATCCCCTCTGGGGCCAACGTCCTGACTTTC
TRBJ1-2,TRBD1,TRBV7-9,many,CASSSPGQGRGDGYTF,TGTGCCAGCAGTTCACCGGGACAGGGTCGGGGGGATGGCTACACCTTC
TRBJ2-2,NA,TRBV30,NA,CAWSVSAGELFF,TGTGCCTGGAGTGTATCGGCCGGGGAGCTGTTTTTT
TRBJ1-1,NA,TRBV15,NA,CATSRSGQTNTEAFF,TGTGCCACCAGCAGGTCAGGACAGACGAACACTGAAGCTTTCTTT
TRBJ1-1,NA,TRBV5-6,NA,CASSLYGRGDTEAFF,TGTGCCAGCAGCTTGTACGGTAGAGGGGACACTGAAGCTTTCTTT
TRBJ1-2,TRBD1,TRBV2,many,CAEGEQGSHGYTF,TGTGCCGAAGGTGAACAGGGGAGCCATGGCTACACCTTC
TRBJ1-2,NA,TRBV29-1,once,CSVQGSFGYTF,TGCAGCGTTCAAGGGAGTTTTGGCTACACCTTC
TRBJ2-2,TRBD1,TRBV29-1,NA,CSVEVPGGRNTGELFF,TGCAGCGTTGAAGTCCCAGGGGGCCGAAACACCGGGGAGCTGTTTTTT
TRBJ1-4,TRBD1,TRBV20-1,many,CSAPLPGQGDEKLFF,TGCAGTGCTCCCCTCCCCGGACAGGGCGATGAAAAACTGTTTTTT
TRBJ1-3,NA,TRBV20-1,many,CSASPASSGNTIYF,TGCAGTGCTAGTCCCGCTAGCTCTGGAAACACCATATATTTT
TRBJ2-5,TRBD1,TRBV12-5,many,CASGTGQGETQYF,TGTGCTAGTGGTACTGGACAGGGAGAGACCCAGTACTTC
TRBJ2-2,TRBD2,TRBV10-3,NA,CAISESGLADIGELFF,TGTGCCATCAGTGAGTCGGGACTAGCAGATATCGGGGAGCTGTTTTTT
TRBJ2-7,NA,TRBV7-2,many,CASSLAEGGKQYF,TGTGCCAGCAGCTTAGCGGAAGGGGGGAAGCAGTACTTC